This T cell receptor (beta chain) comes out of a study of T cell repertoires in cytomegalovirus infection. TCRdb itself ran the reads through MiXCR, one entry per CDR3 protein. The data hold just under 550,000 distinct CDR3 sequences, with about 26% observed a single time. V lost 7 bases to trimming and J lost 7 bases, with 11 bases between them. From germline, CDR1 is DFQATT and CDR2 SNEGSKA (reference sequence). CDR3 length: 11 amino acids. The chain recombines TRBV20-1 with TRBJ2-1, with D perhaps TRBD1 or TRBD2 (6 bases each). The sequence came from a human donor in good health (CMV status not recorded). Some clones in this sample may be carry-over from other donors' samples. What was sequenced was PBMCs. Written as DNA, the CDR3 is TGCAGTGGCGGAGGGGGAAATGAGCAGTTCTTC. This encodes CSGGGGNEQFF.